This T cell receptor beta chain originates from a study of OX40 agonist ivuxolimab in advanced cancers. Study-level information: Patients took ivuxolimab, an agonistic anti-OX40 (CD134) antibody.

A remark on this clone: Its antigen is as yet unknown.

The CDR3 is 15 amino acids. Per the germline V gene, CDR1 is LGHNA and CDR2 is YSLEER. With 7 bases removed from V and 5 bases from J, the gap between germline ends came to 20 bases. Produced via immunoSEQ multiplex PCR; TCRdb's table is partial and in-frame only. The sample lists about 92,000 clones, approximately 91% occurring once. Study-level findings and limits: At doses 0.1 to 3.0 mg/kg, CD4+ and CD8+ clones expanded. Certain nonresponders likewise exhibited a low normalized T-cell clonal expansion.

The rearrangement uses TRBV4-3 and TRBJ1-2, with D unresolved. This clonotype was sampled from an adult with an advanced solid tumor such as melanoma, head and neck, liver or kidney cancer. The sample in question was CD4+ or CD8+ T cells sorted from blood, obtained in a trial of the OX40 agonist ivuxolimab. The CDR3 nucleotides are TGCGCCAGCACCCGAGATTTCACGACTACTTATGGCTACACCTTC. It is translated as CASTRDFTTTYGYTF.